Listed below are T cell receptor beta chains from one sample, sequenced in a study of T cell repertoires in cytomegalovirus infection. TCRdb reanalysed the reads using MiXCR and keeps one entry per CDR3 protein. The data contain about half a million distinct CDR3 sequences, 30% to 35% of them singletons. These receptors have no known antigen. The source was cultured PBMCs, collected from culture after CMV antigen stimulation. The receptors originated from a human donor in good health (CMV status not recorded). Some clones in this sample may be carry-over from other donors' samples. CDR3s include the opening cysteine and the closing phenylalanine or tryptophan. The D gene is left open where the match is weak. The listing skips clone size in some rows; elsewhere it reads once, few, many or a size class.

>TRBV9|TRBJ2-3|-|-
CASSARLVSDTQYF
TGTGCCAGCAGCGCCCGACTAGTCTCAGATACGCAGTATTTT
>TRBV6-5|TRBJ2-7|-|TRBD2
CASSEGTTTYEQYF
TGTGCCAGCAGTGAGGGGACTACGACCTACGAGCAGTACTTC
>TRBV12-3/TRBV12-4|TRBJ1-1|-|-
CASSLFGDSEAFF
TGTGCCAGCAGTTTATTCGGGGACTCTGAAGCTTTCTTT
>TRBV28|TRBJ2-7|-|-
CAISLEGRDNSYEQYF
TGTGCCATCAGTTTGGAGGGGAGGGACAACTCCTACGAGCAGTACTTC
>TRBV7-2|TRBJ2-3|many|TRBD2
CASTRGVGGSADTQYF
TGTGCCAGCACCCGGGGGGTGGGAGGGAGCGCAGATACGCAGTATTTT
>TRBV7-2|TRBJ1-3|many|-
CASSLGTLHSGNTIYF
TGTGCCAGCAGCTTAGGAACACTTCACTCTGGAAACACCATATATTTT
>TRBV19|TRBJ2-6|-|-
CASSIGGSGANVLTF
TGTGCCAGTAGTATCGGCGGCTCTGGGGCCAACGTCCTGACTTTC
>TRBV6-1|TRBJ2-1|-|-
CAIRGRQHSYNEQFF
TGTGCCATCCGGGGACGGCAACACTCCTACAATGAGCAGTTCTTC
>TRBV15|TRBJ1-2|-|-
CATSREPPGAGYGYTF
TGTGCCACCAGCAGAGAGCCGCCGGGGGCAGGCTATGGCTACACCTTC
>TRBV6-2/TRBV6-3|TRBJ2-7|many|TRBD2
CASSYGGLAGYEQYF
TGTGCCAGCAGTTACGGGGGACTAGCGGGTTACGAGCAGTACTTC
>TRBV7-4|TRBJ1-3|-|-
CASTSRFEAGNTIYF
TGTGCCAGCACTTCTCGTTTCGAGGCTGGAAACACCATATATTTT
>TRBV7-9|TRBJ2-5|-|-
CASSLAIGREETQYF
TGTGCCAGCAGCTTAGCGATTGGGCGAGAGGAGACCCAGTACTTC
>TRBV7-2|TRBJ1-2|few|TRBD1
CASSPRTGQGLGHGGYTF
TGTGCCAGCAGCCCAAGGACGGGACAGGGTTTGGGTCATGGGGGCTACACCTTC
>TRBV7-2|TRBJ1-5|-|-
CASSFQGGQPQHF
TGTGCCAGCAGCTTCCAGGGTGGGCAGCCCCAGCATTTT
>TRBV6-2/TRBV6-3|TRBJ2-1|many|TRBD2
CASSPNGLADEQFF
TGTGCCAGCAGCCCCAACGGACTAGCCGATGAGCAGTTCTTC
>TRBV7-2|TRBJ2-7|-|TRBD2
CASSLGGLAGLSYEQYF
TGTGCCAGCAGCTTAGGTGGACTAGCGGGCCTCTCCTACGAGCAGTACTTC
>TRBV7-2|TRBJ1-2|many|TRBD1
CASSLSRGRRGYTF
TGTGCCAGCAGCTTATCCAGGGGGCGCCGCGGCTACACCTTC
>TRBV28|TRBJ2-5|-|TRBD2
CASSLFKLAGTKTQYF
TGTGCCAGCAGTTTATTCAAATTAGCGGGAACGAAGACCCAGTACTTC